This note documents a single TCR beta chain sequence. This clonotype was seen a few times. The antigen it recognizes is unknown. Base qualities were left out, and no much larger clone turns up one base away. This entry is derived from a study of blood T cells in healthy people across ages (dated by TCRdb to 2015 to 2017). Notes on the research overall: In model experiments, template switching captured about one uniquely barcoded TCR beta cDNA molecule for every two T cells. Age-related changes in TCR beta repertoire diversity were measured in the study by deep sequencing normalized with unique cDNA molecular identifiers. The donors were divided into four age groups: young (average roughly 17 years), middle-aged (almost 40), aged (62) and long-lived (82). To avoid experimental bias, donors of different ages were randomly spread across the sequencing lanes. Two additional independent replicas of 1 million unique cDNA reads from the same blood draw were analyzed for two donors (one aged 18 to 30 and one aged 80 or older).

Library prep was done by 5' RACE. The sequencer was an Illumina HiSeq 2500. A second PCR of roughly 6 to 11 cycles was run with a J-beta primer mix and a sample-barcoded 5' primer. A unique molecular identifier was introduced onto each TCR beta cDNA molecule by a template-switch 5' adaptor carrying 12 random nucleotides. Each sample yielded at least 3 million CDR3-containing paired-end reads. First-strand cDNA was synthesized from all RNA with the Mint cDNA synthesis kit, primed by a TRBC-specific oligonucleotide. Following uracil-DNA glycosylase treatment, all cDNA underwent a first 18-cycle PCR with the universal primers M1SS and BC2_uni_R. Regarding the original processing steps: For normalization, 1 million high-quality reads, each with a distinct molecular identifier, were randomly selected from each sample. Instead of being binned into consensus sequences, reads with shared molecular identifiers were discarded. MiTCR, with a Q25 quality threshold and the strictest error-elimination algorithm, was used for CDR3 identification, clonotype clustering and error correction. A nonparametric unseen species model with Euler transformation was used to estimate a lower bound on total TCR beta diversity. Using fastp trimming at Q25 and MiXCR clonotype assembly, TCRdb reanalyzed the public sequencing data and kept in-frame beta chains. Entries that share a CDR3 protein sequence are merged under the most common genes and DNA. TCRdb's processing, not the authors', yielded these V and J calls. The sample has about 970,000 distinct CDR3 sequences on record, roughly 47% of them singletons. The top ten clones comprise about 20% of the sample.

The full study reports these points: Observed TCR beta diversity correlated strongly with the percentage of naive T cells measured by flow cytometry. Donor CMV infection status was unknown, potentially confounding age-related changes in expanded clonotypes. Because profiling used bulk unsorted PBMCs, naive and antigen-experienced compartments could not be compared conclusively. Estimates of total diversity based on one million sequenced T cells were considered lower bounds and underestimates. Compared with the aged group, the long-lived group had more naive CD4+ T cells, fewer expanded clones and increased TCR diversity, suggesting age selection. Observed TCR beta diversity per million T cells fell roughly linearly with age, and a significant reduction was already apparent by age roughly 40.

The donors were roughly 39 Caucasian individuals from Russia, aged about 6 to 95 years, who were systemically healthy. Each donor gave ten milliliters of peripheral blood, drawn into EDTA-treated Vacutainer tubes. Ficoll-Paque density-gradient centrifugation was used to isolate PBMCs, with at least 7 million per sample. Total RNA was extracted from PBMCs with Trizol reagent, with at least 6 micrograms obtained per sample. Naive CD45RAhigh/CD27high T cell percentages were measured by flow cytometry on a PBMC aliquot from every donor. The CDR3 has 15 amino acids, counting the end cysteine and phenylalanine. Only the CDR3 DNA is retained, 45 bases long and in frame from the first base. V and J lose 3 bases and 0 bases, and a span of 10 bases separates them.

The source of this sequence is an older woman in good health. The V gene is TRBV12-3 or TRBV12-4 and the J gene is TRBJ2-3; no D gene can be assigned with confidence. Sequenced sample: blood. The bases are TGTGCCAGCAGTTTTAGGGCCAGTAGCACAGATACGCAGTATTTT. Its translation is CASSFRASSTDTQYF.